Listed below are T cell receptor beta chains from one sample, sequenced in a study of blood T cell repertoires in COVID-19. TCRdb's copy holds only in-frame clones and misses some; the assay was immunoSEQ multiplex PCR. The sample has around 94,000 clones; around 90% are singletons. The sequencing input was peripheral blood. Source of these receptors: a woman in her fifties or sixties with COVID-19, enrolled during active disease. Each CDR3 is given with its conserved first and last residue. Fields, in order: CDR3 protein, CDR3 DNA, D gene, V gene, clone size, J gene. The D gene is left open where the match is weak. Clone size is not always given. Where it is, it says once, few, many or a class for expanded clones.

CDR3aa: CASSTSGVTYEQYF
CDR3nt: TGTGCCAGCAGTACGAGCGGGGTGACTTACGAGCAGTACTTC
d_gene: TRBD2
v_gene: TRBV27
abundance: .
j_gene: TRBJ2-7

CDR3aa: CASSQATGGDYGYTF
CDR3nt: TGTGCCAGCAGCCAAGCTACAGGGGGCGACTATGGCTACACCTTC
d_gene: TRBD1
v_gene: TRBV4-2
abundance: .
j_gene: TRBJ1-2

CDR3aa: CASSFGGGPRFF
CDR3nt: TGTGCCAGCAGCTTTGGCGGAGGGCCCCGATTCTTC
d_gene: .
v_gene: TRBV7-3
abundance: .
j_gene: TRBJ2-1

CDR3aa: CASSPPAGSNTGELFF
CDR3nt: TGTGCCAGCTCACCACCGGCGGGTTCGAACACCGGGGAGCTGTTTTTT
d_gene: .
v_gene: TRBV18
abundance: .
j_gene: TRBJ2-2

CDR3aa: CASSQSPVSTYNEQFF
CDR3nt: TGCGCCAGCAGCCAAAGTCCTGTGTCGACTTACAATGAGCAGTTCTTC
d_gene: .
v_gene: TRBV4-1
abundance: .
j_gene: TRBJ2-1

CDR3aa: CASSFRDRYNEQFF
CDR3nt: TGTGCCAGCAGTTTCCGGGACAGGTACAATGAGCAGTTCTTC
d_gene: TRBD1
v_gene: TRBV28
abundance: .
j_gene: TRBJ2-1

CDR3aa: CASSPRTPRGGGQGYEQYF
CDR3nt: TGCGCCAGCAGCCCACGGACCCCAAGGGGCGGGGGGCAGGGTTACGAGCAGTACTTC
d_gene: TRBD2
v_gene: TRBV4-1
abundance: .
j_gene: TRBJ2-7

CDR3aa: CASSVSGEGGDREEDTQYF
CDR3nt: TGTGCCAGCAGCGTATCAGGGGAGGGTGGGGACAGGGAAGAAGATACGCAGTATTTT
d_gene: TRBD1
v_gene: TRBV9
abundance: .
j_gene: TRBJ2-3

CDR3aa: CASSLGRNTEAFF
CDR3nt: TGTGCCAGCAGCTTAGGCCGGAACACTGAAGCTTTCTTT
d_gene: .
v_gene: TRBV7-3
abundance: .
j_gene: TRBJ1-1

CDR3aa: CASSLRRQDYEQYF
CDR3nt: TGTGCCAGCAGTTTACGCCGACAGGACTACGAGCAGTACTTC
d_gene: .
v_gene: TRBV27
abundance: few
j_gene: TRBJ2-7

CDR3aa: CASSLGPDGGDTQYF
CDR3nt: TGTGCCAGCAGCTTAGGCCCGGACGGGGGAGATACGCAGTATTTT
d_gene: .
v_gene: TRBV11-3
abundance: .
j_gene: TRBJ2-3

CDR3aa: CASNRQGSTDTQYF
CDR3nt: TGTGCCAGCAACCGACAGGGAAGCACAGATACGCAGTATTTT
d_gene: TRBD1
v_gene: TRBV2
abundance: few
j_gene: TRBJ2-3

CDR3aa: CAISEGASNEQFF
CDR3nt: TGTGCCATCAGTGAGGGGGCGAGTAATGAGCAGTTCTTC
d_gene: .
v_gene: TRBV10-3
abundance: .
j_gene: TRBJ2-1

CDR3aa: CASSAGQDIYSYEQYF
CDR3nt: TGTGCCAGCAGTGCCGGGCAGGACATTTATTCCTACGAGCAGTACTTC
d_gene: .
v_gene: TRBV5-4
abundance: once
j_gene: TRBJ2-7

CDR3aa: CASRSEGTQHF
CDR3nt: TGTGCCAGCAGGTCGGAGGGGACCCAGCATTTT
d_gene: .
v_gene: TRBV2
abundance: .
j_gene: TRBJ1-5

CDR3aa: CASSLRHLEAGQGSQPQHF
CDR3nt: TGTGCCAGCAGCTTGAGACATCTGGAGGCCGGCCAAGGTAGTCAGCCCCAGCATTTT
d_gene: .
v_gene: TRBV7-2
abundance: .
j_gene: TRBJ1-5

CDR3aa: CASSPDRAFYEQYF
CDR3nt: TGTGCCAGCAGCCCGGACAGGGCTTTCTACGAGCAGTACTTC
d_gene: TRBD1
v_gene: TRBV28
abundance: .
j_gene: TRBJ2-7

CDR3aa: CASSLGTGKEPPGTEAFF
CDR3nt: TGTGCCAGCAGCTTAGGGACAGGTAAAGAACCTCCCGGGACTGAAGCTTTCTTT
d_gene: TRBD1
v_gene: TRBV11-2
abundance: .
j_gene: TRBJ1-1

CDR3aa: CASSIDSIVSEQYF
CDR3nt: TGTGCCAGTAGTATTGACTCTATCGTCTCCGAGCAGTACTTC
d_gene: .
v_gene: TRBV19
abundance: once
j_gene: TRBJ2-7

CDR3aa: CSVAEGGGTEAFF
CDR3nt: TGCAGCGTTGCAGAAGGGGGGGGGACTGAAGCTTTCTTT
d_gene: .
v_gene: TRBV29-1
abundance: .
j_gene: TRBJ1-1

CDR3aa: CAISEMRNVGYTF
CDR3nt: TGTGCCATCAGTGAAATGAGGAATGTCGGCTACACCTTC
d_gene: .
v_gene: TRBV10-3
abundance: .
j_gene: TRBJ1-2

CDR3aa: CASSQGWTSGGRQETQYF
CDR3nt: TGTGCCAGCAGCCAAGGTTGGACTAGCGGGGGCCGCCAAGAGACCCAGTACTTC
d_gene: TRBD2
v_gene: TRBV3-1/TRBV3-2
abundance: .
j_gene: TRBJ2-5

CDR3aa: CASSPNRQNTGELFF
CDR3nt: TGTGCCAGCAGCCCAAACAGGCAAAACACCGGGGAGCTGTTTTTT
d_gene: .
v_gene: TRBV9
abundance: .
j_gene: TRBJ2-2

CDR3aa: CASSDGGAYEQYF
CDR3nt: TGTGCCAGCAGTGACGGGGGGGCCTACGAGCAGTACTTC
d_gene: TRBD2
v_gene: TRBV2
abundance: .
j_gene: TRBJ2-7

CDR3aa: CASSLGLAGGNNEQFF
CDR3nt: TGTGCCAGCAGCTTGGGACTAGCGGGGGGGAACAATGAGCAGTTCTTC
d_gene: TRBD2
v_gene: TRBV28
abundance: .
j_gene: TRBJ2-1

CDR3aa: CASSQGVREAMNTEAFF
CDR3nt: TGTGCCAGCAGCCAAGGGGTCAGGGAGGCGATGAACACTGAAGCTTTCTTT
d_gene: .
v_gene: TRBV3-1/TRBV3-2
abundance: .
j_gene: TRBJ1-1

CDR3aa: CASSTGQGSLYGYTF
CDR3nt: TGTGCCAGCAGCACCGGACAGGGGTCCCTCTATGGCTACACCTTC
d_gene: TRBD1
v_gene: TRBV7-3
abundance: few
j_gene: TRBJ1-2

CDR3aa: CASSYFSSYEQYF
CDR3nt: TGTGCCAGCAGTTACTTTAGCTCCTACGAGCAGTACTTC
d_gene: .
v_gene: TRBV6-2/TRBV6-3
abundance: .
j_gene: TRBJ2-7

CDR3aa: CASSPVTGSYYGYTF
CDR3nt: TGTGCCAGCAGTCCCGTAACCGGGTCCTACTATGGCTACACCTTC
d_gene: .
v_gene: TRBV25-1
abundance: once
j_gene: TRBJ1-2

CDR3aa: CASSYSSGPYEQYF
CDR3nt: TGTGCCAGCAGCTATTCTAGCGGACCCTACGAGCAGTACTTC
d_gene: TRBD2
v_gene: TRBV3-1/TRBV3-2
abundance: .
j_gene: TRBJ2-7

CDR3aa: CSVEESYYGYTF
CDR3nt: TGCAGCGTTGAAGAGAGTTACTATGGCTACACCTTC
d_gene: .
v_gene: TRBV29-1
abundance: .
j_gene: TRBJ1-2

CDR3aa: CASRESPTSTDTQYF
CDR3nt: TGCGCCAGCCGGGAGAGCCCGACTAGCACAGATACGCAGTATTTT
d_gene: .
v_gene: TRBV10-2
abundance: few
j_gene: TRBJ2-3

CDR3aa: CASSPMTSSVEQYF
CDR3nt: TGTGCCAGCAGCCCAATGACTAGCTCCGTGGAGCAGTACTTC
d_gene: TRBD2
v_gene: TRBV7-9
abundance: .
j_gene: TRBJ2-7

CDR3aa: CASSYLGLNYEQYF
CDR3nt: TGTGCCAGCAGTTACTTGGGCCTTAACTACGAGCAGTACTTC
d_gene: .
v_gene: TRBV6-2/TRBV6-3
abundance: .
j_gene: TRBJ2-7

CDR3aa: CASSPAPQRGYEQYF
CDR3nt: TGTGCCAGCAGTCCCGCCCCCCAGCGGGGCTACGAGCAGTACTTC
d_gene: TRBD2
v_gene: TRBV6-5
abundance: .
j_gene: TRBJ2-7